This T cell receptor (beta chain) was sequenced during a study of neoadjuvant anti-PD-1 for oral cavity cancer. With 5 bases clipped from V and 6 bases from J, the junction kept 10 bases outside the gene matches. From germline, CDR1 is MNHEY and CDR2 SVGAGI. This CDR3 comprises 15 residues. Clones were sequenced by immunoSEQ multiplex PCR, and TCRdb holds only the in-frame ones, with some missing. The repertoire holds 10,000 to 15,000 clones, around 53% seen once, with over 9% in the top ten. The input for sequencing was tumor tissue, taken before nivolumab (anti-PD-1) treatment. The TCR was taken from a person between 40 and 85 years old with oral cavity squamous cell carcinoma. This rearrangement joins TRBV6-5 to TRBJ2-1; 7 bases align to TRBD1. CDR3 nucleotides: TGTGCCAGCAGTCCCCGGACAGGCCGGACCAATGAGCAGTTCTTC. It yields the protein CASSPRTGRTNEQFF.